A single sample gave rise to the 24 T cell receptor beta chains below, sequenced in a study of cytomegalovirus exposure and HLA in healthy donors. Amplification used 60 Vbeta primers and 13 Jbeta primers. Assay: immunoSEQ multiplex PCR; the TCRdb copy retains only in-frame clones and omits some. The data hold approximately 110,000 clones, with 65% to 90% observed a single time. The sequenced material came from PBMCs. These receptors were obtained from a woman in her thirties in good health and CMV-seronegative.

The V call is TRBV7-9, the J call TRBJ2-5; 10 bases align to TRBD2. The J call could be wrong; TRBJ2-7 is a better fit for the DNA end. This CDR3 has 15 amino acids. Looked up from germline, CDR1 is SEHNR and CDR2 is FQNEAQ (reference sequence). For the CDR3, the DNA is TGTGCCAGCAGCTGGGGAACCGGGACTAGCGACGAGCAGTACTTC. Translated: CASSWGTGTSDEQYF.

The chain recombines TRBV19 with TRBJ1-1; D call uncertain. The germline V and J ends were trimmed by 7 bases and 10 bases, with 16 bases remaining between them. Germline assignment: CDR1 LNHDA and CDR2 SQIVND (reference sequence). The CDR3 consists of 12 residues. CDR3 sequence reads: CASITRLDGAFF. DNA of the CDR3: TGTGCCAGTATTACCCGACTTGATGGAGCTTTCTTT.

This clone was counted only a few times. V usage is TRBV20-1 and J usage is TRBJ2-7, with D perhaps matching TRBD2 (5 bases). The CDR3 runs 11 residues. Germline V gene lookup returns CDR1 DFQATT and CDR2 SNEGSKA (reference sequence). V was trimmed by 5 bases and J by 6 bases, leaving 11 bases between them. The CDR3 nucleotides are TGCAGTGCTCCGAGAGGGAGCGAGCAGTACTTC. This translates into CSAPRGSEQYF.

The CDR3 is CASSLPGLAGGPGNEQFF. The CDR3 DNA reads TGTGCCAGCAGTTTACCGGGACTAGCGGGAGGGCCTGGCAATGAGCAGTTCTTC. The chain combines TRBV27 with TRBJ2-1, with 16 bases identical to TRBD2. V lost 2 bases to trimming and J lost 6 bases; unmatched junction nucleotides: 7. The CDR3 is 18 residues long. CDR1 is MNHEY and CDR2 is SMNVEV in the germline V gene (reference sequence).

V is TRBV19 and J is TRBJ1-5, with D maybe TRBD1 (5 bases). The CDR3 consists of 14 residues. Germline V CDR1 and CDR2: LNHDA, SQIVND (reference sequence). Trimming removed 1 base from V and 1 base from J, with 5 bases in between. The CDR3 nucleotides read TGTGCCAGTAGTATAGCAGGGAGCAATCAGCCCCAGCATTTT. It translates to CASSIAGSNQPQHF.

The chain links TRBV11-1 to TRBJ2-5, with 8 bases fitting TRBD2. J gave up 4 bases and V 5 bases, and 12 bases lay outside the gene matches. CDR3 length equals 16 residues. Germline CDR1 and CDR2: SGHAT and FQDESV (reference sequence). DNA of the CDR3: TGTGCCAGCAGCAAACAGAGCGGGAGTTTGCGAGAGACCCAGTACTTC. Amino acids: CASSKQSGSLRETQYF.

This chain joins TRBV9 and TRBJ1-2, with TRBD1 as a possible D gene (6 bases). CDR3 length: 15 residues. Deletions cut 3 bases from V and 6 bases from J, with 18 bases between. Germline CDR1 is SGDLS and CDR2 is YYNGEE. CDR3 region: CASSGGEGGSHGYTF. The CDR3 DNA is TGTGCCAGCAGCGGGGGGGAGGGGGGGTCGCATGGCTACACCTTC.

The CDR3 loop reads CASSRTPSSSYNEQFF. CDR3 bases: TGCGCCAGCAGCCGGACTCCTAGTAGCTCCTACAATGAGCAGTTCTTC. V usage is TRBV5-1 and J usage is TRBJ2-1, with a weak D call TRBD2 (5 bases). The V and J ends lost 4 bases and 0 bases respectively, with 14 bases between them. Germline values: CDR1 SGHRS, CDR2 YFSETQ. This CDR3 is built from 16 residues.

The chain links TRBV6-1 to TRBJ2-2; D is possibly TRBD2 (5 bases). This CDR3 comprises 16 residues. V was pared by 3 bases and J by 6 bases, with 17 bases between. The germline gives CDR1 MNHNS, CDR2 SASEGT. CDR3 residues: CASSDFSASLSGELFF. The CDR3 DNA reads as TGTGCCAGCAGTGACTTTAGCGCGAGTCTTTCCGGGGAGCTGTTTTTT.

V usage is TRBV30 and J usage is TRBJ1-1; maybe TRBD1 (5 bases). The CDR3 contains 12 residues. The V end lost 4 bases, the J end lost 1 base, and 7 bases lay between the germline ends. CDR1 is GTSNPN, CDR2 SVGIG, per germline (reference sequence). CDR3 protein: CAWKTENTEAFF. The CDR3 DNA reads as TGTGCCTGGAAGACAGAGAACACTGAAGCTTTCTTT.

The V gene is TRBV19, the J gene TRBJ1-5; 10 bases fit TRBD1. J gave up 5 bases and V 6 bases, and 7 bases lay outside the gene matches. The CDR3 consists of 15 residues. Germline V CDR1 and CDR2: LNHDA, SQIVND (reference sequence). For the CDR3, the DNA is TGTGCCAGTAGGTGGACAGGGGGAAGTGATCAGCCCCAGCATTTT. Translation: CASRWTGGSDQPQHF.

The V gene is TRBV28, the J gene TRBJ1-1; the D is unclear. The CDR3 is 14 amino acids. The germline V gene encodes CDR1 MDHEN and CDR2 SYDVKM. Trimming removed 8 bases from V and 3 bases from J, with 16 bases in between. Here the CDR3 DNA reads TGTGCCAGCTTCGCTACAGATATTCACACTGAAGCTTTCTTT. Translated, it gives CASFATDIHTEAFF. The entire variable domain, with the rest obtained from reference TRBV28 and TRBJ1-1, is as follows: DVKVTQSSRYLVKRTGEKVFLECVQDMDHENMFWYRQDPGLGLRLIYFSYDVKMKEKGDIPEGYSVSREKKERFSLILESASTNQTSMYLCASFATDIHTEAFFGQGTRLTVV.

The sample holds one count of this clone. The chain links TRBV19 to TRBJ1-1; 7 bases agree with TRBD1. The CDR3 runs to 15 residues. Germline V gene sequence: CDR1 LNHDA, CDR2 SQIVND (reference sequence). V shed 7 bases and J 2 bases; nucleotides not matched to a gene: 10. The CDR3 DNA follows: TGTGCCAGTACCCGCCCCCGGGACAGTAACACTGAAGCTTTCTTT. Protein sequence: CASTRPRDSNTEAFF.

The chain carries TRBV15 and TRBJ1-4, with D uncertain. With 4 bases removed from V and 0 bases from J, the gap between germline ends came to 15 bases. Germline V CDR1 and CDR2: LNHNV, YYDKDF (reference sequence). The CDR3 runs to 17 residues. The CDR3 sequence is CATSTNSRSATNEKLFF. The CDR3 DNA follows: TGTGCCACCAGCACCAACAGCCGATCTGCAACTAATGAAAAACTGTTTTTT.

The V and J genes are TRBV5-6 and TRBJ1-2; 9 bases agree with TRBD1. Per the germline V gene, CDR1 is SGHDT and CDR2 is YYEEEE. V shed 5 bases, J shed 3 bases, and the junction held 11 bases outside the gene matches. The CDR3 is 16 amino acids. The CDR3 region is CASSFGKQGAYYGYTF. Here the CDR3 DNA reads TGTGCCAGCAGTTTTGGGAAACAGGGGGCGTACTATGGCTACACCTTC.

CDR3 loop: CASNNPPGHGYTF. The CDR3 DNA is TGTGCCAGCAATAACCCCCCGGGTCATGGCTACACCTTC. The chain links TRBV28 to TRBJ1-2; D call uncertain. Germline values: CDR1 MDHEN, CDR2 SYDVKM. V gave up 7 bases and J gave up 6 bases, with 15 bases separating them. The CDR3 has 13 residues.

This sequence joins TRBV5-5 and TRBJ2-1; the D gene is possibly TRBD2 (6 bases). CDR1 and CDR2 (germline): SGHKS, YYEKEE (reference sequence). The CDR3 is 13 residues long. The V end was cut by 3 bases, the J end by 8 bases, with 12 bases between. The CDR3 nucleotides read TGTGCCAGCAGCTGGCAGACTAGTCATGAGCAGTTCTTC. This codes for CASSWQTSHEQFF. Filled out from reference TRBV5-5 and TRBJ2-1, the complete variable domain reads DAGVTQSPTHLIKTRGQQVTLRCSPISGHKSVSWYQQVLGQGPQFIFQYYEKEERGRGNFPDRFSARQFPNYSSELNVNALLLGDSALYLCASSWQTSHEQFFGPGTRLTVL.

The rearrangement joins TRBV7-9 to TRBJ1-4, with 8 bases fitting TRBD1. The length of the CDR3 is 16 residues. Germline CDR1 and CDR2: SEHNR and FQNEAQ (reference sequence). Losses at the gene ends were 1 base for V and 4 bases for J; bases not matched to a gene: 5. The CDR3 coding sequence is TGTGCCAGCAGCTTAGGCCAGGGGGCCGGTAATGAAAAACTGTTTTTT. Translating it yields CASSLGQGAGNEKLFF.

This rearrangement joins TRBV7-2 to TRBJ2-5; 7 positions match TRBD2. The CDR3 totals 14 residues. Looked up from germline, CDR1 is SGHTA and CDR2 is FQGNSA. Trimming removed 3 bases from V and 5 bases from J; junction bases left unmatched: 6. CDR3 residues: CASSFPLASETQYF. The CDR3 bases are TGTGCCAGCAGCTTTCCACTAGCGAGTGAGACCCAGTACTTC.

The chain links TRBV7-9 to TRBJ2-3; D is possibly TRBD2 (5 bases). Trimming stripped 5 bases from V and 2 bases from J, with 20 bases between. Per germline, CDR1 SEHNR and CDR2 FQNEAQ (reference sequence). This CDR3 is built from 17 residues. As DNA, the CDR3 is TGTGCCAGCAGCAACCCCCTCGGAGGTGGGATCACAGATACGCAGTATTTT. This sequence encodes CASSNPLGGGITDTQYF.

This chain uses TRBV23-1 with TRBJ2-7, with 12 bases that match TRBD2. TRBV23-1 is known as an ORF, though its function is uncertain. The ends lost 1 base at V and 6 bases at J; junction bases unmatched: 25. This CDR3 is 22 amino acids long. CDR3 protein: CASSQLRLAGDQGGNQVLEQYF. CDR3 nucleotide sequence: TGCGCCAGCAGTCAATTAAGACTAGCGGGAGATCAAGGGGGAAATCAGGTACTCGAGCAGTACTTC.

The CDR3 sequence: CASRPNRDRAEAFF. CDR3 coding DNA: TGTGCCAGCAGACCGAACAGGGATCGGGCTGAAGCTTTCTTT. This chain connects TRBV6-5 to TRBJ1-1; tentative D call: TRBD1 (6 bases). The CDR3 has 14 amino acids. Germline CDR1 is MNHEY and CDR2 is SVGAGI. Deletions cut 6 bases from V and 6 bases from J, with 17 bases between.

This clone was seen only a few times. As DNA, the CDR3 is TGTGCCAGCAGCTCAACTAGCGGGAGGGCCGCCTACAATGAGCAGTTCTTC. It codes for CASSSTSGRAAYNEQFF. The rearrangement uses TRBV7-3 and TRBJ2-1, with 13 bases that match TRBD2. CDR3 size: 17 residues. V gave up 4 bases and J gave up 2 bases; unmatched junction bases: 5. Germline loops: CDR1 SGHTA, CDR2 FQGTGA.

Points on this clone: At one boundary the junction diverges from the germline segment, which might be a read error. The V call is TRBV7-7, the J call TRBJ2-3, with D tentatively TRBD2 (5 bases). CDR1 SSHAT and CDR2 FNYEAQ come from the germline V gene (reference sequence). This CDR3 is 15 amino acids long. CDR3 nucleotides: TGTGCTAGCAGCTTTACAACGGGAAGCACAGATACGCAGTATTTT. This codes for CASSFTTGSTDTQYF.